The sample holds many counts of the clone carrying this T cell receptor (beta chain). The CDR3 runs 14 residues. V was cut by 1 base and J by 8 bases, with 15 bases left in between. Germline V gene lookup returns CDR1 SGHTA and CDR2 FQGNSA. The time point here: newly diagnosed GD, antithyroid drugs for less than 3 months. RNA isolated from PBMCs was used to make the TCR library. This entry comes from a study of regulatory T cells in long-lasting Graves disease. Arm-PCR of CDR3 regions and iRepertoire HTBI primers were used to build TCR beta libraries. Using its own MiXCR run on the multiplex PCR reads, TCRdb lists one record per CDR3 protein. The top ten hold 11% to 15% of the sample, which has under 300,000 distinct CDR3 sequences, 20% to 25% seen once.

Sequenced material: peripheral blood mononuclear cells (PBMCs), taken at new diagnosis, from a patient treated with antithyroid drugs. The V and J genes are TRBV7-2 and TRBJ2-7; either TRBD1 or TRBD2 may fit D (5 bases each). The receptor's source is a female donor with Graves disease. The CDR3 coding sequence is TGTGCCAGCAGCTTAGAGGGGCAGCCGGGGAAGCAGTACTTC. Protein sequence: CASSLEGQPGKQYF.